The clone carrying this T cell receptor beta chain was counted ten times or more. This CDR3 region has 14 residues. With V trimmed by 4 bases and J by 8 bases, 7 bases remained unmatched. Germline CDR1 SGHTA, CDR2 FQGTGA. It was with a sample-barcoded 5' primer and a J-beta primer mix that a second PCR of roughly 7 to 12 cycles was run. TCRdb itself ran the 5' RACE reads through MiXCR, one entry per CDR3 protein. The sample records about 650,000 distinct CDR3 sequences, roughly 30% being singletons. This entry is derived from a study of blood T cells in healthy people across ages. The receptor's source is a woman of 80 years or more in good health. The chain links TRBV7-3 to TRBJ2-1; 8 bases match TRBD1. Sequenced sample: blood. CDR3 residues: CASSSQGARDEQFF. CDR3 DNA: TGTGCCAGCAGCTCCCAGGGGGCTCGGGATGAGCAGTTCTTC.